Presented here are 26 T cell receptor beta chains from one specimen sequenced in a study of blood T cell repertoires in COVID-19. TCRdb's copy holds only in-frame clones and misses some; the assay was immunoSEQ multiplex PCR. The table includes approximately 220,000 clones, about 80% detected once. Specimen: PBMCs or T cells enriched from blood (not recorded which). The receptors were gathered from a woman in her 40s with acute COVID-19.

This chain uses TRBV2 with TRBJ2-1, with 11 bases lining up with TRBD2. This CDR3 has 15 residues. Germline lookup yields CDR1 SNHLY and CDR2 FYNNEI. Trimming took 6 bases from V and 9 from J; bases not matched to a gene: 10. Written as DNA, the CDR3 is TGTGCCAGCAGCCCGACTAGCGGGATTAGGAGTGAGCAGTTCTTC. Translating it yields CASSPTSGIRSEQFF.

The chain combines TRBV4-1 with TRBJ2-3; 8 positions agree with TRBD2. The CDR3 is 14 residues long. From germline, CDR1 is MGHRA and CDR2 YSYEKL. J was trimmed by 3 bases and V by 4 bases; bases with no gene match: 3. In nucleotides, the CDR3 is TGCGCCAGCAGCCTGACTAGCGCAACAGATACGCAGTATTTT. Residues: CASSLTSATDTQYF.

The chain joins TRBV9 to TRBJ1-3; a possible D gene is TRBD1 (5 bases). V shed 0 bases and J shed 1 base, with 14 bases lying between them. The CDR3 length is 17 residues. Germline V CDR1 and CDR2: SGDLS, YYNGEE. For the CDR3, the DNA is TGTGCCAGCAGCGTAGCGCCTTGGGGGGAGTCTGGAAACACCATATATTTT. It specifies CASSVAPWGESGNTIYF. Full variable domain (rest looked up from reference TRBV9 and TRBJ1-3): DSGVTQTPKHLITATGQRVTLRCSPRSGDLSVYWYQQSLDQGLQFLIQYYNGEERAKGNILERFSAQQFPDLHSELNLSSLELGDSALYFCASSVAPWGESGNTIYFGEGSWLTVV.

The V call is TRBV18, the J call TRBJ1-2, with TRBD1 as a possible D gene (6 bases). Deletions cut 3 bases from V and 9 bases from J, with 11 bases between. The CDR3 sequence is 12 residues long. Germline CDR1 is KGHSH and CDR2 is LQKENI. CDR3: CASSPAGDSYTF. CDR3 bases: TGTGCCAGCTCACCGGCAGGGGATAGCTACACCTTC.

The J gene is TRBJ2-7, the V gene TRBV14; possibly TRBD2 for D (5 bases). CDR1 and CDR2 from the germline V gene are SGHDN and FVKESK. Trimming stripped 2 bases from V and 1 base from J, with 15 bases between. The CDR3 consists of 16 residues. CDR3 amino acids: CASSQIGVKQSYEQYF. The CDR3 bases are TGTGCCAGCAGCCAAATCGGGGTCAAACAATCCTACGAGCAGTACTTC. Variable domain in full (rest from reference TRBV14 and TRBJ2-7): EAGVTQFPSHSVIEKGQTVTLRCDPISGHDNLYWYRRVMGKEIKFLLHFVKESKQDESGMPNNRFLAERTGGTYSTLKVQPAELEDSGVYFCASSQIGVKQSYEQYFGPGTRLTVT.

V gene TRBV3-1 (or the pseudogene TRBV3-2) combines with J gene TRBJ1-1, with 7 positions matching TRBD1. Germline V gives CDR1 LGHDT, CDR2 YNNKEL (reference sequence). This CDR3 region has 18 residues. After removal of 0 bases from V and 1 base from J, the junction contained 11 bases not matched to a gene. The CDR3 protein is CASSQDGGGIEGNTEAFF. CDR3 coding DNA: TGTGCCAGCAGCCAAGACGGAGGGGGCATAGAAGGGAACACTGAAGCTTTCTTT.

The V call is TRBV11-2, the J call TRBJ2-7, with a possible D match to TRBD1 (6 bases). The V gene lost 5 bases and the J gene lost 2 bases, with 16 bases spanning the gap. Germline-derived CDR1 and CDR2 are SGHAT and FQNNGV. The CDR3 has 15 residues. Here the CDR3 reads CASSLGTSRTYEQYF. The DNA for the CDR3 is TGTGCCAGCAGCCTAGGGACATCCAGGACCTACGAGCAGTACTTC.

The V call is TRBV5-1, the J call TRBJ1-2; D uncertain. The germline V gene encodes CDR1 SGHRS and CDR2 YFSETQ. V shed 3 bases and J shed 7 bases, with 7 bases lying between them. The CDR3 runs 11 residues. CDR3 sequence (DNA): TGCGCCAGCAGCTCTGGGCCTGGCTACACCTTC. This sequence encodes CASSSGPGYTF.

This clone is a singleton in its sample. The V call is TRBV14, the J call TRBJ2-1, with a possible D match to TRBD2 (6 bases). Between the trimmed V and J ends, which lost 2 bases and 0 bases, there was a span of 17 bases. The germline V gene encodes CDR1 SGHDN and CDR2 FVKESK. This CDR3 has 18 residues. The DNA of the CDR3 is TGTGCCAGCAGCCAAACTCGGACTATTCCAAGCTCCTACAATGAGCAGTTCTTC. Protein: CASSQTRTIPSSYNEQFF.

CDR3 loop: CASSQAAGGEGYNEQFF. In DNA form, the CDR3 reads TGCGCCAGCAGCCAAGCGGCAGGGGGCGAGGGCTACAATGAGCAGTTCTTC. The chain employs TRBV4-1 and TRBJ2-1, with 8 bases identical to TRBD1. J gave up 3 bases and V 1 base, and 8 bases lay outside the gene matches. CDR3 size: 17 residues. CDR1 is MGHRA, CDR2 YSYEKL, per germline.

The V gene is TRBV7-2, the J gene TRBJ1-2; D is unresolved. Trimming stripped 5 bases from V and 8 bases from J, with 15 bases between. Per the germline V gene, CDR1 is SGHTA and CDR2 is FQGNSA. The CDR3 covers 13 residues. CDR3 sequence: CASSSWSGSGYTF. The CDR3 nucleotides read TGTGCCAGCAGCAGCTGGTCGGGGAGCGGCTACACCTTC.

This clone was recorded once. The CDR3 DNA reads as TGTGCCAGCAGTCAGGGGGAGTACGAGCAGTACTTC. It is translated as CASSQGEYEQYF. This chain connects TRBV6-5 to TRBJ2-7; 7 bases are shared with TRBD1. Germline V gene data show CDR1 as MNHEY and CDR2 as SVGAGI. The junction had 2 bases not matched to a gene; V was cut back by 5 bases and J by 4 bases. CDR3 length: 12 amino acids.

This clone was seen once. This chain links TRBV15 with TRBJ2-1, with a tentative D call TRBD2 (5 bases). Trimming took off 0 bases at V and 14 bases at J, with 11 bases between the two ends. The CDR3 loop spans 12 amino acids. Germline-derived CDR1 and CDR2 are LNHNV and YYDKDF (reference sequence). The CDR3 loop reads CATSRDTGLKFF. The CDR3 nucleotides read TGTGCCACCAGCAGAGACACGGGATTGAAGTTCTTC.

The V and J genes are TRBV9 and TRBJ2-3, with 13 bases matching TRBD2. The trim removed 0 bases at V and 3 bases at J, leaving 7 bases unmatched. CDR1 and CDR2 (germline): SGDLS, YYNGEE. CDR3 length: 18 amino acids. This CDR3 is CASSVGTSGGARTDTQYF. CDR3 nucleotide sequence: TGTGCCAGCAGCGTAGGTACTAGCGGGGGGGCTAGGACAGATACGCAGTATTTT.

The rearrangement links TRBV30 to TRBJ1-5; no clear D gene. CDR1 is GTSNPN, CDR2 SVGIG, per germline (reference sequence). The CDR3 spans 12 residues. V was trimmed by 2 bases and J by 0 bases, leaving 2 bases between them. The CDR3 protein is CAWSYSNQPQHF. As DNA, the CDR3 is TGTGCCTGGAGTTATAGCAATCAGCCCCAGCATTTT.

The rearrangement joins TRBV6-1 to TRBJ2-4; no firm D call. Trimming pared 0 bases from V and 0 bases from J, leaving 9 bases between. Germline-derived CDR1 and CDR2 are MNHNS and SASEGT. The CDR3 spans 16 residues. CDR3 region: CASSEALPGAKNIQYF. The CDR3 DNA is TGTGCCAGCAGTGAAGCGCTTCCGGGAGCCAAAAACATTCAGTACTTC.

J is TRBJ1-2 and V is TRBV5-1; possible D gene TRBD1, 6 bases. The CDR3 consists of 14 residues. Germline V gene lookup returns CDR1 SGHRS and CDR2 YFSETQ. With 9 bases removed from V and 3 bases from J, the gap between germline ends came to 18 bases. DNA of the CDR3: TGCGCCACCACCCGTCCGGGACAAGACTATGGCTACACCTTC. It translates to CATTRPGQDYGYTF.

This chain connects TRBV5-5 to TRBJ1-1, with TRBD1 as a possible D gene (6 bases). The germline gives CDR1 SGHKS, CDR2 YYEKEE (reference sequence). V was shortened by 4 bases and J by 1 base, with 17 bases between the two germline ends. This CDR3 is built from 16 residues. The CDR3 region has the DNA TGTGCCAGCAGCCCCCGGGGGGGGCGAGAGAACACTGAAGCTTTCTTT. It codes for CASSPRGGRENTEAFF.

The chain links TRBV7-9 to TRBJ2-1; possible D gene TRBD1, 5 bases. The V gene lost 1 base and the J gene lost 8 bases, with 12 bases spanning the gap. The CDR3 sequence is 14 residues long. CDR1 and CDR2 from the germline V gene are SEHNR and FQNEAQ (reference sequence). In DNA form, the CDR3 reads TGTGCCAGCAGCTTAGGGGGCCAGGCGGATGAGCAGTTCTTC. Translated, it gives CASSLGGQADEQFF.

V gene TRBV25-1 combines with J gene TRBJ2-3; D perhaps matches TRBD2 (6 bases). The V gene lost 7 bases and the J gene lost 5 bases, with 10 bases spanning the gap. The CDR3 extends over 12 amino acids. Looked up from germline, CDR1 is MGHDK and CDR2 is SYGVNS. In nucleotides, the CDR3 is TGTGCCAGCAACCTGGAGGGAGATACGCAGTATTTT. Encoded protein: CASNLEGDTQYF. Full variable domain (missing parts from reference TRBV25-1 and TRBJ2-3): EADIYQTPRYLVIGTGKKITLECSQTMGHDKMYWYQQDPGMELHLIHYSYGVNSTEKGDLSSESTVSRIRTEHFPLTLESARPSHTSQYLCASNLEGDTQYFGPGTRLTVL.

The chain employs TRBV19 and TRBJ2-1; 7 nucleotides align to TRBD2. Unmatched junction bases numbered 5, after V lost 5 bases and J lost 1 base. Germline CDR1 reads LNHDA; CDR2 reads SQIVND (reference sequence). CDR3 length: 15 amino acids. CDR3 residues: CASSLGGRSYNEQFF. Written as DNA, the CDR3 is TGTGCCAGTAGTCTGGGGGGGAGGTCCTACAATGAGCAGTTCTTC.

The table lists this clone with a count of one. The rearrangement links TRBV5-4 to TRBJ2-1, with a tentative D call TRBD2 (6 bases). Germline-derived CDR1 and CDR2 are SGHNT and YYREEE (reference sequence). This CDR3 has 13 amino acids. Trimming pared 2 bases from V and 6 bases from J, leaving 9 bases between. CDR3 region: CASSFQGGNEQFF. CDR3 nucleotides: TGTGCCAGCAGCTTCCAGGGAGGCAATGAGCAGTTCTTC.

This sequence joins TRBV7-7 and TRBJ2-1, with TRBD2 matching over 11 bases. Unmatched junction bases numbered 6, after V lost 4 bases and J lost 4 bases. The CDR3 totals 16 residues. CDR1 SSHAT and CDR2 FNYEAQ come from the germline V gene (reference sequence). CDR3 region: CASSSGIAGGYNEQFF. The CDR3 region has the DNA TGTGCCAGCAGCTCCGGAATAGCGGGAGGGTACAATGAGCAGTTCTTC.

CDR3 region: CASRDGTGGNSPLHF. Written as DNA, the CDR3 is TGTGCCAGCAGAGACGGGACAGGAGGAAATTCACCCCTCCACTTT. The chain carries TRBV2 and TRBJ1-6; 8 nucleotides align to TRBD1. Losses at the gene ends were 6 bases for V and 7 bases for J; bases not matched to a gene: 8. The CDR3 covers 15 residues. CDR1 SNHLY and CDR2 FYNNEI come from the germline V gene.

V and J are TRBV24-1 and TRBJ2-3; 10 nucleotides line up with TRBD2. The V and J ends lost 4 bases and 0 bases, in that order; junction bases with no gene match: 6. Germline-derived CDR1 and CDR2 are KGHDR and SFDVKD. The CDR3 is 17 amino acids. CDR3 residues: CATSDPGLAESTDTQYF. In DNA form, the CDR3 reads TGTGCCACCAGTGACCCCGGACTAGCGGAGAGCACAGATACGCAGTATTTT.

The rearrangement joins TRBV20-1 to TRBJ2-1; D gene uncertain. CDR1 and CDR2 (germline): DFQATT, SNEGSKA (reference sequence). The CDR3 totals 11 residues. V lost 6 bases, J lost 9 bases, and 12 bases lay in between. The CDR3 here is CSASRSPEQFF. As DNA, the CDR3 is TGCAGTGCCTCCCGGTCGCCTGAGCAGTTCTTC.